The clone carrying this T cell receptor (beta chain) has a count of ten or more. The antigen is undetermined. This record comes from a study of T cell repertoires in cytomegalovirus infection. TCRdb recomputed calls from the reads with MiXCR, one row per CDR3 protein. Altogether 300,000 or so distinct CDR3 sequences are present, over 20% being singletons, with the ten largest covering approximately 15%. Study-wide results and caveats: Carriers of CMV plus the relevant HLA were identified by cumulative public TCR beta family frequency.

Sequencing used PBMCs. The receptor was derived from a human donor in good health (CMV status not recorded). Some clones in this sample may be carry-over from other donors' samples.

As DNA, the CDR3 is TGTGCCAGCAGCTGGAGGACGCTGGATTTCACTGAAGCTTTCTTT. Translated, it gives CASSWRTLDFTEAFF. The rearrangement links TRBV7-2 to TRBJ1-1; D remains unclear. CDR3 length equals 15 residues. Germline loops: CDR1 SGHTA, CDR2 FQGNSA. Trimming left V 4 bases short and J 4 bases short, with 16 bases between.